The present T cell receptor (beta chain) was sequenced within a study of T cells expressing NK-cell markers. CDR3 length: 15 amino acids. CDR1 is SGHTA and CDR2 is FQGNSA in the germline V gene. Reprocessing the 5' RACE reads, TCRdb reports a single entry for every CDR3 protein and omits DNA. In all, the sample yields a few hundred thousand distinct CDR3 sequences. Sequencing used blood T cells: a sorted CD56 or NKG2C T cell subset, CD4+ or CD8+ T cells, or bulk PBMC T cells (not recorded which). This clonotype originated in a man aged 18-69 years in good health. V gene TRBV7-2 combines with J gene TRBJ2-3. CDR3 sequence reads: CASSSTIASTDTQYF.